This passage covers 13 T cell receptor beta chains from one sample sequenced in a study of blood T cells in healthy people across ages. It was with a sample-barcoded 5' primer and a J-beta primer mix that a second PCR of roughly 6 to 12 cycles was run. A single record per CDR3 protein comes from TCRdb applying MiXCR to the 5' RACE reads. The data show 600,000 to 800,000 distinct CDR3 sequences, around 21% seen once. The specimen sequenced was blood. These receptors were collected from a man aged 70-80 years in good health.

This clonotype was seen at least ten times. This chain links TRBV7-2 with TRBJ2-5; 11 positions match TRBD2. The V gene's germline CDR1 is SGHTA and CDR2 FQGNSA. The CDR3 consists of 16 residues. V shed 4 bases, J shed 0 bases, and the junction held 4 bases outside the gene matches. CDR3 DNA: TGTGCCAGCAGCTCCCGACTAGCGGGGTACCAAGAGACCCAGTACTTC. This gives the protein CASSSRLAGYQETQYF.

The genes are TRBV4-1 and TRBJ2-1; no firm D call. The CDR3 has 16 residues. The ends were cut back, 3 bases at V and 4 bases at J, with 16 bases in the middle. The germline gives CDR1 MGHRA, CDR2 YSYEKL. CDR3 loop: CASSQGISPLYNEQFF. The CDR3 nucleotides read TGCGCCAGCAGCCAGGGGATATCCCCCCTTTACAATGAGCAGTTCTTC.

This clonotype appeared a few times. This rearrangement joins TRBV29-1 to TRBJ2-5, with TRBD1 matching 7 bases. The length of the CDR3 is 13 residues. Germline V lookup: CDR1 SQVTM, CDR2 ANQGSEA. With V trimmed by 4 bases and J by 5 bases, 7 bases remained unmatched. This CDR3 is CSVAPDRLETQYF. In DNA form, the CDR3 reads TGCAGCGTTGCCCCGGACAGGCTGGAGACCCAGTACTTC.

This clonotype was recorded a few times. CDR3 nucleotides: TGTGCCACCAGCAGAGATTTACAGGGGACTAGCGTGGCCTACGAGCAGTACTTC. Its protein product is CATSRDLQGTSVAYEQYF. V is TRBV15 and J is TRBJ2-7, with 10 bases aligning to TRBD2. This CDR3 has 18 residues. CDR1 is LNHNV and CDR2 is YYDKDF in the germline V gene (reference sequence). V lost 0 bases and J lost 2; bases outside the gene matches: 10.

This clonotype was picked up a small number of times. The chain has TRBV5-6 and TRBJ2-2; D is ambiguous. Germline V gives CDR1 SGHDT, CDR2 YYEEEE. V lost 4 bases and J 7 bases, leaving 17 bases between the germline ends. This CDR3 comprises 15 residues. Here the CDR3 reads CASSPGGSHDGELFF. DNA for the CDR3: TGTGCCAGCAGCCCAGGTGGCAGTCACGACGGGGAGCTGTTTTTT.

The chain uses TRBV4-2 and TRBJ2-3; TRBD1 agrees at 11 bases. CDR1 and CDR2 (germline): LGHNA, YNFKEQ. The CDR3 totals 17 residues. Trimming removed 3 bases from V and 4 bases from J; junction bases left unmatched: 9. The CDR3 DNA follows: TGTGCCAGCAGCCACGCGTCGGGACAGGGGGGCGCAGATACGCAGTATTTT. It yields the protein CASSHASGQGGADTQYF.

The genes are TRBV10-3 and TRBJ2-5, with a tentative D call TRBD2 (5 bases). The length of the CDR3 is 13 residues. Germline CDR1 and CDR2: ENHRY and SYGVKD. V gave up 5 bases and J gave up 3 bases, with 10 bases separating them. DNA of the CDR3: TGTGCCATCAGTACCGGGAAGGAAGAGACCCAGTACTTC. Amino acids: CAISTGKEETQYF.

The chain employs TRBV5-1 and TRBJ2-5, with D possibly being TRBD1 or TRBD2 (5 bases each). Trimming removed 0 bases from V and 5 bases from J, with 11 bases in between. The CDR3 covers 14 residues. Germline V gene data show CDR1 as SGHRS and CDR2 as YFSETQ. The CDR3 protein is CASSLDTGGETQYF. The CDR3, as DNA: TGCGCCAGCAGCTTGGATACAGGCGGGGAGACCCAGTACTTC.

The V call is TRBV20-1, the J call TRBJ2-1, with D perhaps matching TRBD2 (6 bases). The CDR3 sequence is 12 residues long. Trimming shortened V by 7 bases and J by 7 bases, and 14 bases separated the two germline ends. Germline CDR1 DFQATT, CDR2 SNEGSKA (reference sequence). CDR3 sequence: CSGTGARNEQFF. CDR3 bases: TGCAGTGGCACGGGAGCTCGTAATGAGCAGTTCTTC.

This clonotype was detected a few times. The chain links TRBV3-1 to TRBJ2-5; the match to TRBD2 covers 13 bases. The assigned J gene may be wrong: the sequence end matches TRBJ2-1 better. The CDR3 runs to 17 residues. CDR1 and CDR2 (germline): LGHDT, YNNKEL (reference sequence). The CDR3 nucleotides are TGTGCCAGCAGCCCCAGGACTAGCGGGAGTTATGGGTTCGGGCAGTTCTTC. Translating gives CASSPRTSGSYGFGQFF.

The genes are TRBV20-1 and TRBJ2-5, with a weak D call TRBD2 (6 bases). CDR3 length: 13 amino acids. Germline V gene data show CDR1 as DFQATT and CDR2 as SNEGSKA (reference sequence). V lost 0 bases and J 5 bases, leaving 10 bases between the germline ends. The CDR3 nucleotides read TGCAGTGCTAGAGATGCGGGGAGGGAGACCCAGTACTTC. It is translated as CSARDAGRETQYF.

There are a few counts of this clonotype. The chain links TRBV5-6 to TRBJ1-2; 8 bases align to TRBD1. The CDR3 totals 16 residues. Unmatched junction bases numbered 11, after V lost 0 bases and J lost 7 bases. Germline V lookup: CDR1 SGHDT, CDR2 YYEEEE. For the CDR3, the DNA is TGTGCCAGCAGCTTGGCGCCGACAGGGGTAGACTCTGGCTACACCTTC. It is translated as CASSLAPTGVDSGYTF.

The CDR3 nucleotides read TGTGCCAGCAGCCAAGGGACAGGGGGTCGGTACGAGCAGTACTTC. This codes for CASSQGTGGRYEQYF. This rearrangement joins TRBV3-1 to TRBJ2-7, with TRBD1 matching 10 bases. Germline V gene lookup returns CDR1 LGHDT and CDR2 YNNKEL (reference sequence). J lost 4 bases, V lost 1 base, and 4 bases had no gene match. The CDR3 extends over 15 amino acids.